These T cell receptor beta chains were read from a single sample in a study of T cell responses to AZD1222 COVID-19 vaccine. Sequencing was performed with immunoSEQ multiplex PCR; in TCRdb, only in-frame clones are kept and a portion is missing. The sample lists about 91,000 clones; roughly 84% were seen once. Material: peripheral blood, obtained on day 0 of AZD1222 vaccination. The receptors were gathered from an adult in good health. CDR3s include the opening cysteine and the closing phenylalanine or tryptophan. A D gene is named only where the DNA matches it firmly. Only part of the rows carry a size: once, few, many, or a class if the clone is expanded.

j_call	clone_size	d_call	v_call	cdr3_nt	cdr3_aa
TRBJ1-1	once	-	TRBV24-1	TGTGCCACCATATACAACAGGGACACTGAAGCTTTCTTT	CATIYNRDTEAFF
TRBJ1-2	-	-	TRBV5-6	TGTGCCAGCAGCTCGGACATATCGGGCTACACCTTC	CASSSDISGYTF
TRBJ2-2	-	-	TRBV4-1	TGCGCCAGCACTTTTACCCAGGGGAACACCGGGGAGCTGTTTTTT	CASTFTQGNTGELFF
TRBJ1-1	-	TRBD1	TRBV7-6	TGTGCCAGCAGCTTAGCGGGGACAGGGGTCCGGGAAGCTTTCTTT	CASSLAGTGVREAFF
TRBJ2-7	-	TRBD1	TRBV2	TGTGCCAGCAGGCCGGACAGGGGGCAATACGAGCAGTACTTC	CASRPDRGQYEQYF
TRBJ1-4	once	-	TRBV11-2	TGTGCCAGCAGCTTGAGCACAACTAATGAAAAACTGTTTTTT	CASSLSTTNEKLFF
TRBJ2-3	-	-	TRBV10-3	TGTGCCATTAAAAGTCCGGCGGATACGCAGTATTTT	CAIKSPADTQYF
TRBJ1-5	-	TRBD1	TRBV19	TGTGCCAGTAGTATAGAAGGCAGGGGGGATCAGCCCCAGCATTTT	CASSIEGRGDQPQHF
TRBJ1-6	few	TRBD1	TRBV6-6	TGTGCCAGCAGCCGACAGGGGCCCCAGGGGAGCTCCTATAATTCACCCCTCCACTTT	CASSRQGPQGSSYNSPLHF
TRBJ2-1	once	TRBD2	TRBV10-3	TGTGCCATCAGTGAGTCTTGGGAGGGATCCTACAATGAGCAGTTCTTC	CAISESWEGSYNEQFF